These T cell receptor beta chains were read from a single sample in a study of response to subunit inactivated influenza vaccine. TCRdb ran MiXCR on the RT-PCR reads and lists one entry per CDR3 protein. The sample contains 750,000 to 850,000 distinct CDR3 sequences, under 20% of which appear only once. This specimen was PBMCs from blood, taken 4 to 6 days after vaccination. All receptors come from a man aged 50 to 59 who received an inactivated influenza vaccine. CDR3s include the opening cysteine and the closing phenylalanine or tryptophan. The D gene is left open where the match is weak. Size is omitted from some rows. Given values are once, few, many or a class for expanded clones.

D gene: TRBD2; J gene: TRBJ2-3; V gene: TRBV4-1; clone size: -; CDR3 DNA: TGCGCCAGCAGCCAAAGGTTGACTAGCGGGGGGACTACAGATACGCAGTATTTT; CDR3 protein: CASSQRLTSGGTTDTQYF
D gene: TRBD1; J gene: TRBJ2-7; V gene: TRBV12-3/TRBV12-4; clone size: many; CDR3 DNA: TGTGCCAGCAGGCCAGGGGGCCCCTCCTACGAGCAGTACTTC; CDR3 protein: CASRPGGPSYEQYF
D gene: -; J gene: TRBJ1-4; V gene: TRBV7-9; clone size: -; CDR3 DNA: TGTGCCAGCAGTCATACAGAGTCACTGTTTTTT; CDR3 protein: CASSHTESLFF
D gene: TRBD1; J gene: TRBJ2-6; V gene: TRBV10-3; clone size: few; CDR3 DNA: TGTGCCATCAGGGCCGGGACAGGGGCCGGGGCCAACGTCCTGACTTTC; CDR3 protein: CAIRAGTGAGANVLTF
D gene: -; J gene: TRBJ1-1; V gene: TRBV9; clone size: many; CDR3 DNA: TGTGCCAGCAGCGTAGGTTGGGGGAAAGGGACTGAAGCTTTCTTT; CDR3 protein: CASSVGWGKGTEAFF
D gene: -; J gene: TRBJ2-3; V gene: TRBV5-6; clone size: few; CDR3 DNA: TGTGCCAGCAGCTTGGCGGGGATCATTAGCACAGATACGCAGTATTTT; CDR3 protein: CASSLAGIISTDTQYF
D gene: -; J gene: TRBJ2-3; V gene: TRBV7-2; clone size: few; CDR3 DNA: TGTGCCAGCAGCTTTCTGACCGGTCTTCCGAGCACAGATACGCAGTATTTT; CDR3 protein: CASSFLTGLPSTDTQYF
D gene: TRBD1; J gene: TRBJ2-7; V gene: TRBV5-1; clone size: -; CDR3 DNA: TGCGCCAGCAGAACAGGGGGCGGTCAGGAATACGAGCAGTACTTC; CDR3 protein: CASRTGGGQEYEQYF
D gene: TRBD1; J gene: TRBJ2-7; V gene: TRBV29-1; clone size: many; CDR3 DNA: TGCAGCGTGGGGACAGGGAACGAGCAGTACTTC; CDR3 protein: CSVGTGNEQYF
D gene: TRBD2; J gene: TRBJ2-1; V gene: TRBV7-2; clone size: -; CDR3 DNA: TGTGCCAGCAGCTTAGCGCTAACTAGCGGGGGGTTCTTC; CDR3 protein: CASSLALTSGGFF
D gene: -; J gene: TRBJ2-7; V gene: TRBV29-1; clone size: -; CDR3 DNA: TGCAGCGCCTCTTTGGGGCGCTCCTACGAGCAGTACTTC; CDR3 protein: CSASLGRSYEQYF
D gene: TRBD1; J gene: TRBJ1-2; V gene: TRBV10-3; clone size: -; CDR3 DNA: TGTGCCTCTCGCCCCGGGGACAGGGTAGATCGCTACACCTTC; CDR3 protein: CASRPGDRVDRYTF
D gene: TRBD1; J gene: TRBJ1-2; V gene: TRBV4-3; clone size: -; CDR3 DNA: TGCGCCAGCAGCCAAGACCCGAGTGGACAGGGGGCGCAGGGCTACACCTTC; CDR3 protein: CASSQDPSGQGAQGYTF
D gene: -; J gene: TRBJ1-6; V gene: TRBV12-3/TRBV12-4; clone size: few; CDR3 DNA: TGTGCCAGCAGTTTCTATCCCAATTCACCCCTCCACTTT; CDR3 protein: CASSFYPNSPLHF
D gene: -; J gene: TRBJ1-1; V gene: TRBV3-1; clone size: few; CDR3 DNA: TGTGCCAGCAGTCTTCACGAGAACACTGAAGCTTTCTTT; CDR3 protein: CASSLHENTEAFF
D gene: -; J gene: TRBJ2-6; V gene: TRBV19; clone size: -; CDR3 DNA: TGTGCCAGTAGTATCCCCCCGGGATCTGGGGCCAACGTCCTGACTTTC; CDR3 protein: CASSIPPGSGANVLTF
D gene: TRBD1; J gene: TRBJ2-7; V gene: TRBV11-2; clone size: few; CDR3 DNA: TGTGCCAGCAGCTTAAGATCCGGGACAGGGGCTGACGAGCAGTACTTC; CDR3 protein: CASSLRSGTGADEQYF
D gene: -; J gene: TRBJ2-7; V gene: TRBV11-2; clone size: -; CDR3 DNA: TGTGCCAGCAGCTTAGGGTCTGGGGGAGGCTACGAGCAGTACTTC; CDR3 protein: CASSLGSGGGYEQYF
D gene: TRBD1; J gene: TRBJ2-7; V gene: TRBV10-3; clone size: many; CDR3 DNA: TGTGCCATCAGTGGAGTCGGGACAGGGAGCTACGAGCAGTACTTC; CDR3 protein: CAISGVGTGSYEQYF
D gene: -; J gene: TRBJ2-1; V gene: TRBV28; clone size: -; CDR3 DNA: TGTGCCAGCAAAGGGGCCCGCAGCTCCTACAATGAGCAGTTCTTC; CDR3 protein: CASKGARSSYNEQFF
D gene: -; J gene: TRBJ2-7; V gene: TRBV7-9; clone size: few; CDR3 DNA: TGTGCCAGCAGCTTAGGCGCGGTCGCCTACGAGCAGTACTTC; CDR3 protein: CASSLGAVAYEQYF
D gene: -; J gene: TRBJ1-5; V gene: TRBV19; clone size: few; CDR3 DNA: TGTGCCAGTAGGACGGACCCCTCCGTTAATCAGCCCCAGCATTTT; CDR3 protein: CASRTDPSVNQPQHF
D gene: -; J gene: TRBJ2-2; V gene: TRBV5-1; clone size: few; CDR3 DNA: TGCGCCAGCAGGTCTGGGACATCCTCCGGGAACGGGGAGCTGTTTTTT; CDR3 protein: CASRSGTSSGNGELFF
D gene: TRBD2; J gene: TRBJ2-1; V gene: TRBV7-2; clone size: few; CDR3 DNA: TGTGCCAGCAGCTTAATGAGCGGGAGCTCCTACAATGAGCAGTTCTTC; CDR3 protein: CASSLMSGSSYNEQFF
D gene: -; J gene: TRBJ2-1; V gene: TRBV9; clone size: many; CDR3 DNA: TGTGCCAGCAGCGTAGGCCTGAGCTCCTACAATGAGCAGTTCTTC; CDR3 protein: CASSVGLSSYNEQFF
D gene: TRBD1; J gene: TRBJ2-7; V gene: TRBV27; clone size: few; CDR3 DNA: TGTGCCAGCAGTGCGCAGGGGGCCTACGAGCAGTACTTC; CDR3 protein: CASSAQGAYEQYF
D gene: TRBD1; J gene: TRBJ1-2; V gene: TRBV10-3; clone size: -; CDR3 DNA: TGTGCCATCAGCGAATCAGGGGGCGCGGAGATTAACTATGGCTACACCTTC; CDR3 protein: CAISESGGAEINYGYTF
D gene: -; J gene: TRBJ2-1; V gene: TRBV12-3/TRBV12-4; clone size: many; CDR3 DNA: TGTGCCAGCAGTCGGGACCAGCTAGGTGAGCAGTTCTTC; CDR3 protein: CASSRDQLGEQFF
D gene: TRBD2; J gene: TRBJ2-1; V gene: TRBV11-2; clone size: -; CDR3 DNA: TGTGCCAGCAGCACTCCCCTATGGACGGGGGGGCGGAACAATGAGCAGTTCTTC; CDR3 protein: CASSTPLWTGGRNNEQFF
D gene: -; J gene: TRBJ2-1; V gene: TRBV29-1; clone size: few; CDR3 DNA: TGCAGCGTTGAAGATCAGGTATACAATGAGCAGTTCTTC; CDR3 protein: CSVEDQVYNEQFF
D gene: TRBD1; J gene: TRBJ1-1; V gene: TRBV7-2; clone size: few; CDR3 DNA: TGTGCCAGCAGCCCGATGACAGGGAGGACTGAAGCTTTCTTT; CDR3 protein: CASSPMTGRTEAFF
D gene: -; J gene: TRBJ2-7; V gene: TRBV20-1; clone size: -; CDR3 DNA: TGCAGTGCCATGGGGACTCACGACGAGCAGTACTTC; CDR3 protein: CSAMGTHDEQYF
D gene: TRBD2; J gene: TRBJ2-5; V gene: TRBV12-3/TRBV12-4; clone size: -; CDR3 DNA: TGTGCCAGCAGTGCCCGTGGACTAGCAGGGGAGACCCAGTACTTC; CDR3 protein: CASSARGLAGETQYF
D gene: TRBD1; J gene: TRBJ1-6; V gene: TRBV10-3; clone size: few; CDR3 DNA: TGTGCCATCAGTGTAGGAACAGGGGATTCACCCCTCCACTTT; CDR3 protein: CAISVGTGDSPLHF
D gene: -; J gene: TRBJ2-5; V gene: TRBV10-2; clone size: few; CDR3 DNA: TGCGCCAGCAGTGAGTCGGGGGAGGCCCAAGAGACCCAGTACTTC; CDR3 protein: CASSESGEAQETQYF
D gene: -; J gene: TRBJ2-6; V gene: TRBV20-1; clone size: few; CDR3 DNA: TGCAGTGCTAGAGCAGGACAGCCTGGGGCCAACGTCCTGACTTTC; CDR3 protein: CSARAGQPGANVLTF
D gene: TRBD1; J gene: TRBJ1-1; V gene: TRBV20-1; clone size: few; CDR3 DNA: TGCAGTGCTAGAGACTGGTTAGCTCGGGGACAGCGGAACACTGAAGCTTTCTTT; CDR3 protein: CSARDWLARGQRNTEAFF
D gene: -; J gene: TRBJ2-3; V gene: TRBV7-6; clone size: -; CDR3 DNA: TGTGCCAGCAGTTACGGAGTTCCAGATACGCAGTATTTT; CDR3 protein: CASSYGVPDTQYF
D gene: TRBD1; J gene: TRBJ2-5; V gene: TRBV9; clone size: few; CDR3 DNA: TGTGCCAGCAGCGTAGGGACAGGGGGCGCGCAAGAGACCCAGTACTTC; CDR3 protein: CASSVGTGGAQETQYF
D gene: -; J gene: TRBJ2-3; V gene: TRBV4-3; clone size: few; CDR3 DNA: TGCGCCAGCAGCCAAGATGTACCGGGGGATCCCACAGATACGCAGTATTTT; CDR3 protein: CASSQDVPGDPTDTQYF
D gene: -; J gene: TRBJ1-5; V gene: TRBV9; clone size: few; CDR3 DNA: TGTGCCAGCAGCGTAGAGGGGGATAGCAATCAGCCCCAGCATTTT; CDR3 protein: CASSVEGDSNQPQHF
D gene: -; J gene: TRBJ1-1; V gene: TRBV7-9; clone size: -; CDR3 DNA: TGTGCCAGCAGCTTAGGTAGAGGGCAAGCTTTCTTT; CDR3 protein: CASSLGRGQAFF
D gene: -; J gene: TRBJ2-2; V gene: TRBV4-1; clone size: -; CDR3 DNA: TGCGCCAGCAGCGCCAGTCGGGCTAGCCCGACCGGGGAGCTGTTTTTT; CDR3 protein: CASSASRASPTGELFF
D gene: -; J gene: TRBJ2-1; V gene: TRBV24-1; clone size: many; CDR3 DNA: TGTGCCACCAGTGATTTTCGGGGGGAGCAGTTCTTC; CDR3 protein: CATSDFRGEQFF
D gene: TRBD2; J gene: TRBJ2-1; V gene: TRBV5-1; clone size: many; CDR3 DNA: TGCGCCAGCAGCTTGGTAGCGGGATCCTACAATGAGCAGTTCTTC; CDR3 protein: CASSLVAGSYNEQFF
D gene: TRBD1; J gene: TRBJ2-7; V gene: TRBV5-1; clone size: many; CDR3 DNA: TGCGCCAGCAGCTCGGACAGGGGCGAGCAGTACTTC; CDR3 protein: CASSSDRGEQYF
D gene: -; J gene: TRBJ2-7; V gene: TRBV6-5; clone size: few; CDR3 DNA: TGTGCCAGCAGTTACTCTTACCCCCCTAGAAACGAGCAGTACTTC; CDR3 protein: CASSYSYPPRNEQYF
D gene: -; J gene: TRBJ2-7; V gene: TRBV27; clone size: few; CDR3 DNA: TGTGCCAGCAGAACCACAGGGAGCGAGCAGTACTTC; CDR3 protein: CASRTTGSEQYF
D gene: -; J gene: TRBJ2-2; V gene: TRBV7-8; clone size: -; CDR3 DNA: TGTGCCAGCAGCGCACGCAGGGCGGGCACCGGGGAGCTGTTTTTT; CDR3 protein: CASSARRAGTGELFF
D gene: TRBD2; J gene: TRBJ2-3; V gene: TRBV20-1; clone size: -; CDR3 DNA: TGCAGTGCCCACCGGACTAGCGGGAGCGCAGATACGCAGTATTTT; CDR3 protein: CSAHRTSGSADTQYF
D gene: TRBD1; J gene: TRBJ1-6; V gene: TRBV5-6; clone size: -; CDR3 DNA: TGTGCCAGCAGGGGGACAGGGAGGAGATCACCCCTCCACTTT; CDR3 protein: CASRGTGRRSPLHF